The 5 T cell receptor beta chains reported below all come from one sample, sequenced in a study of blood T cell repertoires in COVID-19. The table came from immunoSEQ multiplex PCR; TCRdb's copy has only in-frame clones and leaves some out. The sample contains over 150,000 clones, roughly four fifths of which appear only once. Sequencing was carried out using peripheral blood. The receptors come from a woman aged 70-85 years with COVID-19, enrolled during active disease.

The chain combines TRBV27 with TRBJ2-5; 10 nucleotides align to TRBD2. Trimming cost V 0 bases and J 9 bases; bases outside gene matches: 7. Germline CDR1 reads MNHEY; CDR2 reads SMNVEV (reference sequence). The CDR3 totals 15 residues. The CDR3 loop is CASSLSFLAGVAQYF. The CDR3 nucleotides read TGTGCCAGCAGTTTATCGTTCCTAGCGGGAGTGGCCCAGTACTTC.

This clone was detected only a few times. The chain joins TRBV3-1 (or the pseudogene TRBV3-2) to TRBJ1-1; 9 positions match TRBD1. The V gene's germline CDR1 is LGHDT and CDR2 YNNKEL (reference sequence). The J segment lost 2 bases and the V segment lost 5 bases, leaving 6 bases of the junction unmatched. The length of the CDR3 is 15 residues. The CDR3 reads CASSEGTGRNTEAFF. In DNA form, the CDR3 reads TGTGCCAGCAGCGAAGGGACAGGGCGAAACACTGAAGCTTTCTTT.

The V and J genes are TRBV6-2 or TRBV6-3 and TRBJ2-4; 12 bases match TRBD2. Per germline, CDR1 MNHEY and CDR2 SVGEGT. J gave up 1 base and V 2 bases, and 9 bases lay outside the gene matches. The CDR3 is 19 amino acids. CDR3 nucleotides: TGTGCCAGCAGTTACCCGTATGGACTAGCGGGACAGGCCAAAAACATTCAGTACTTC. This codes for CASSYPYGLAGQAKNIQYF.

This rearrangement joins TRBV18 to TRBJ1-4, with D unresolved. The CDR3 length is 15 residues. The V gene lost 2 bases and the J gene lost 0 bases, with 7 bases spanning the gap. The V gene's germline CDR1 is KGHSH and CDR2 LQKENI. CDR3 in amino acids: CASSPDGATNEKLFF. The CDR3 DNA reads TGTGCCAGCTCACCAGACGGAGCAACTAATGAAAAACTGTTTTTT.

CDR3 coding DNA: TGTGCCAGCAGCCTACAGGGGGCGAGTGGCTACACCTTC. Translated, it gives CASSLQGASGYTF. The chain is built from TRBV28 and TRBJ1-2, with TRBD1 identical over 9 bases. V shed 6 bases, J shed 7 bases, and the junction held 6 bases outside the gene matches. Germline assignment: CDR1 MDHEN and CDR2 SYDVKM. CDR3 length equals 13 residues.